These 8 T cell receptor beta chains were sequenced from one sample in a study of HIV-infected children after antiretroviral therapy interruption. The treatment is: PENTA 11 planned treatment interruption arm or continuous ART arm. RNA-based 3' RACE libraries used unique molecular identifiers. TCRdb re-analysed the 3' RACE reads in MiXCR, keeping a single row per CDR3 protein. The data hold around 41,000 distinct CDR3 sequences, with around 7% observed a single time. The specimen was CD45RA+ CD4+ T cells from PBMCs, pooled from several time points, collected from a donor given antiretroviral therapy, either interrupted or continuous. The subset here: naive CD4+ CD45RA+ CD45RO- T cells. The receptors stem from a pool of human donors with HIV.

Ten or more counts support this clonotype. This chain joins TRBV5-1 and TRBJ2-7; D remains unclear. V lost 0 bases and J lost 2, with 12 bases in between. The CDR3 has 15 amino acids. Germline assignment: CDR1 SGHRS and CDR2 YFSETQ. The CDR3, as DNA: TGCGCCAGCAGCTTGGAGGGTATCCCTACCTACGAGCAGTACTTC. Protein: CASSLEGIPTYEQYF.

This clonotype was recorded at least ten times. The CDR3 protein is CASRQGQANYGYTF. CDR3 DNA sequence: TGCGCCAGCAGACAGGGCCAAGCTAACTATGGCTACACCTTC. This chain links TRBV5-1 with TRBJ1-2; D may be TRBD1 (6 bases). CDR3 length equals 14 residues. Germline CDR1 is SGHRS and CDR2 is YFSETQ. V shed 5 bases and J shed 0 bases, with 11 bases lying between them.

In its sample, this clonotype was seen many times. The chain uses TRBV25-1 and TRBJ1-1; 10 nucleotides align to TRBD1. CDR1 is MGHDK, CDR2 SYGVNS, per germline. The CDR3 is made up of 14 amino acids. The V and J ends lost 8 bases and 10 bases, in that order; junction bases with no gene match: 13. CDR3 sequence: CASPKSGTGVGAFF. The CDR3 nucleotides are TGTGCCAGCCCAAAAAGCGGGACAGGGGTGGGAGCTTTCTTT.

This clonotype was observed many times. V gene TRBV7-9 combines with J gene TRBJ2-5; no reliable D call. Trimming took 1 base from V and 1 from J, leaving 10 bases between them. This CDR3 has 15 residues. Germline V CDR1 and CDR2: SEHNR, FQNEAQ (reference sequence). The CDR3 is CASSLVPGRQETQYF. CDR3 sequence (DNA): TGTGCCAGCAGCTTAGTCCCAGGTCGCCAAGAGACCCAGTACTTC. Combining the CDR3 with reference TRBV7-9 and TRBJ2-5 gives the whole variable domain DTGVSQNPRHKITKRGQNVTFRCDPISEHNRLYWYRQTLGQGPEFLTYFQNEAQLEKSRLLSDRFSAERPKGSFSTLEIQRTEQGDSAMYLCASSLVPGRQETQYFGPGTRLLVL.

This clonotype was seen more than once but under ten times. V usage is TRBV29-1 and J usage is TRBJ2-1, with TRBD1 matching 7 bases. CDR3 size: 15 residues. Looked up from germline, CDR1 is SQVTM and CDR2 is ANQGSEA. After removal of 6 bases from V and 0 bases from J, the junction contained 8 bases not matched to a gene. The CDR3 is CSVSPGQRSYNEQFF. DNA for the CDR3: TGCAGCGTCAGCCCGGGACAGCGCTCCTACAATGAGCAGTTCTTC.

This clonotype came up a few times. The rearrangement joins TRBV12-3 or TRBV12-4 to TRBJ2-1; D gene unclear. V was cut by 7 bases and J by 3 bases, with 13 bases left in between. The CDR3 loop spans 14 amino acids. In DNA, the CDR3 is TGTGCCAGCACTATAGGATCCAGCTACAATGAGCAGTTCTTC. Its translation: CASTIGSSYNEQFF.

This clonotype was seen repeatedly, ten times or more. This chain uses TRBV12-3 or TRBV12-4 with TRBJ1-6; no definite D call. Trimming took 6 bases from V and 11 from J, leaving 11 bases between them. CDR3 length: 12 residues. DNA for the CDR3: TGTGCCAGCAGCCCTGAACAACCACCCCTCCACTTT. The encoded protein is CASSPEQPPLHF.

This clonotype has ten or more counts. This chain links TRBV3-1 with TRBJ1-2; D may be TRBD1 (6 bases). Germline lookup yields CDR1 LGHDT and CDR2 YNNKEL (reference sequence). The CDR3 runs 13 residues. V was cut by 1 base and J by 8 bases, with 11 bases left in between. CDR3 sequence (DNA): TGTGCCAGCAGCCAAGTCCCAGGGGTGGGCTACACCTTC. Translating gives CASSQVPGVGYTF.